This T cell receptor (beta chain) comes out of a study of CXCR3-negative and CXCR3-positive naive CD8 T cells. Broader study findings: Naive cells that were CXCR3-negative or CXCR3-positive used TRBV-TRBJ genes alike, while memory cells diverged. CXCR3-expressing naive cells carried TRB CDR3s more hydrophobic than those of CXCR3-negative naive cells. The authors found comparable surface CD5 between naive subsets and inferred TCR strength from TRB CDR3 properties. Both naive subsets had comparably high diversity; memory CD8+ cells much lower.

The TRB cDNA libraries were prepared by 5' RACE with UMI labels. Reanalyzing the 5' RACE reads, TCRdb keeps one entry per CDR3 protein, without DNA. The sample table sets out 75,000 to 100,000 distinct CDR3 sequences. A remark on this clonotype: Its target is unknown.

This sequence originates from a human donor in good health. Some clones in this sample may be carry-over from other donors' samples. The sequencing sample was made of naive CXCR3+ CD8+ T cells from blood. Indicated subset: CD45RO-CCR7+CD27+CD95- naive CD8+ T cells expressing CXCR3 (TNR3+).

CDR3 loop: CASSPAGTAEGGDFYEQYF. V is TRBV7-9 and J is TRBJ2-7; no DNA is available, so the TRBD1 call from TCRdb remains unchecked. Germline V lookup: CDR1 SEHNR, CDR2 FQNEAQ (reference sequence). The CDR3 has 19 amino acids.